This T cell receptor beta chain derives from a study of T cell responses to AZD1222 COVID-19 vaccine. Libraries were prepared by immunoSEQ multiplex PCR; TCRdb keeps only in-frame clonotypes and omits some of them. The data show approximately 110,000 clones, over 75% seen once. The CDR3 loop spans 18 amino acids. From germline, CDR1 is LNHDA and CDR2 SQIVND (reference sequence). With 4 bases clipped from V and 0 bases from J, the junction kept 11 bases outside the gene matches. The rearrangement links TRBV19 to TRBJ1-4; 7 bases map to TRBD1. The source was peripheral blood, collected on day 0 of MenACWY control vaccination. This TCR was sampled from an adult in good health. The CDR3 loop is CASSKFGQDPPTNEKLFF. CDR3 sequence (DNA): TGTGCCAGTAGTAAATTCGGACAGGACCCTCCAACTAATGAAAAACTGTTTTTT.